This entry lists 23 T cell receptor beta chains sequenced from one sample in a study of monozygotic twins with inflammatory bowel disease. TCRdb reanalyzed the 5' RACE reads, giving one entry per CDR3 protein sequence and no DNA. Recorded here are a few hundred thousand distinct CDR3 sequences; the top ten clones represent 2.6%. Material: blood. These receptors were collected from a human donor with ulcerative colitis or Crohn's disease, or a healthy co-twin of an affected twin (not recorded which).

The chain carries TRBV11-3 and TRBJ2-2. Looked up from germline, CDR1 is SGHNT and CDR2 is YENEEA. CDR3 length: 15 amino acids. The CDR3 reads CASSSTAGGTGELFF. The whole variable domain, filled in from reference TRBV11-3 and TRBJ2-2, reads EAGVVQSPRYKIIEKKQPVAFWCNPISGHNTLYWYLQNLGQGPELLIRYENEEAVDDSQLPKDRFSAERLKGVDSTLKIQPAELGDSAVYLCASSSTAGGTGELFFGEGSRLTVL.

The V call is TRBV7-9, the J call TRBJ2-7; TCRdb reports TRBD1, a call that lacks DNA to check it against. CDR3 length: 15 residues. Per germline, CDR1 SEHNR and CDR2 FQNEAQ (reference sequence). The chain's CDR3 is CASSLLGQASYEQYF.

This sequence joins TRBV5-1 and TRBJ1-1. The germline CDR1 and CDR2 sequences are SGHRS and YFSETQ. The CDR3 totals 14 residues. This CDR3 reads CASRLQGLNTEAFF.

The CDR3 protein is CASSYSTGSSGNTIYF. The gene calls are TRBV6-2 or TRBV6-3 and TRBJ1-3. The CDR3 extends over 16 amino acids. From germline, CDR1 is MNHEY and CDR2 SVGEGT.

V is TRBV29-1 and J is TRBJ2-3; without DNA, the TCRdb call of TRBD1 cannot be checked. CDR3 size: 14 residues. The germline V gene encodes CDR1 SQVTM and CDR2 ANQGSEA. CDR3 region: CSARGTGHTDTQYF.

The rearrangement links TRBV3-1 to TRBJ2-3; the D call of TRBD2 rests on TCRdb alone, since no DNA is present to check it. Germline CDR1 LGHDT, CDR2 YNNKEL (reference sequence). The CDR3 is 19 residues long. CDR3 region: CASSHPWVAGGPSTDTQYF.

The chain is built from TRBV19 and TRBJ1-6. The germline CDR1 and CDR2 sequences are LNHDA and SQIVND (reference sequence). The CDR3 is made up of 15 amino acids. The CDR3 sequence is CASQWRGSSGSPLHF.

This sequence joins TRBV6-5 and TRBJ1-2. The CDR3 is 15 amino acids. Looked up from germline, CDR1 is MNHEY and CDR2 is SVGAGI. This CDR3 is CASSYSIGKSYGYTF.

The chain combines TRBV7-3 with TRBJ2-3. CDR1 and CDR2 from the germline V gene are SGHTA and FQGTGA. This CDR3 has 14 amino acids. CDR3: CASSLDFNRDTQYF.

This chain links TRBV6-5 with TRBJ2-1. Germline lookup yields CDR1 MNHEY and CDR2 SVGAGI. The CDR3 runs 17 residues. This CDR3 is CASSYSHAVSSYNEQFF.

The rearrangement links TRBV20-1 to TRBJ1-5; the D gene TCRdb calls, TRBD1, cannot be checked with no DNA. The CDR3 has 14 residues. CDR1 and CDR2 from the germline V gene are DFQATT and SNEGSKA (reference sequence). CDR3 sequence reads: CSARVGQGGQPQHF.

The chain recombines TRBV6-5 with TRBJ1-6; as DNA is missing, the TRBD1 call by TCRdb cannot be tested. The CDR3 loop spans 12 amino acids. Per the germline V gene, CDR1 is MNHEY and CDR2 is SVGAGI. CDR3: CASSYEAGSLHF.

The chain combines TRBV5-5 with TRBJ2-7; TCRdb reports TRBD1, a call that lacks DNA to check it against. Germline CDR1 and CDR2: SGHKS and YYEKEE (reference sequence). This CDR3 has 15 amino acids. The CDR3 sequence is CASSFDQGSPYEQYF. The entire variable domain, with the rest obtained from reference TRBV5-5 and TRBJ2-7, is as follows: DAGVTQSPTHLIKTRGQQVTLRCSPISGHKSVSWYQQVLGQGPQFIFQYYEKEERGRGNFPDRFSARQFPNYSSELNVNALLLGDSALYLCASSFDQGSPYEQYFGPGTRLTVT.

The gene calls are TRBV7-6 and TRBJ2-3; TCRdb selects TRBD1, and the lack of DNA leaves this call unchecked. The CDR3 totals 15 residues. Germline lookup yields CDR1 SGHVS and CDR2 FNYEAQ. CDR3 region: CASSLGDRAADTQYF.

This sequence joins TRBV5-1 and TRBJ1-1; absent DNA, TCRdb's TRBD1 call cannot be checked. Germline loops: CDR1 SGHRS, CDR2 YFSETQ. This CDR3 comprises 14 residues. The CDR3 here is CASSLEWGVAEAFF.

The V and J genes are TRBV19 and TRBJ1-5; TCRdb designates TRBD1, a call that cannot be tested without DNA. Germline CDR1 reads LNHDA; CDR2 reads SQIVND (reference sequence). This CDR3 contains 11 residues. CDR3 in amino acids: CASRTGVLQHF.

The rearrangement joins TRBV21-1 to TRBJ1-1; TCRdb reports TRBD1, a call that lacks DNA to check it against. TRBV21-1 is deemed a pseudogene. The CDR3 loop spans 17 amino acids. The CDR3 region is CASSPPGTGGMNTEAFF.

The chain uses TRBV6-2 or TRBV6-3 and TRBJ1-6. Germline CDR1 reads MNHEY; CDR2 reads SVGEGT. CDR3 size: 16 residues. This chain's CDR3 is CASSYLPGNYNSPLHF.

The J gene is TRBJ1-5, the V gene TRBV12-3 or TRBV12-4; as DNA is missing, the TRBD1 call by TCRdb cannot be tested. This CDR3 is built from 16 residues. The chain's CDR3 is CASRAEQGALGQPQHF.

The chain joins TRBV7-3 to TRBJ2-7; TCRdb picks TRBD1, but there is no DNA to check that call. This CDR3 contains 15 residues. Germline CDR1 is SGHTA and CDR2 is FQGTGA. The CDR3 sequence is CASSTPNRVSYEQYF.

The chain combines TRBV29-1 with TRBJ2-7; TCRdb's assignment of TRBD1 cannot be checked, as there is no DNA. CDR3 length: 13 amino acids. Germline CDR1 and CDR2: SQVTM and ANQGSEA. This chain's CDR3 is CSVGRGTNYEQYF.

This sequence joins TRBV5-1 and TRBJ2-3; TCRdb gives TRBD2 as the D gene, but with no DNA this cannot be confirmed. Looked up from germline, CDR1 is SGHRS and CDR2 is YFSETQ. The CDR3 totals 16 residues. CDR3: CASSAGLAESTDTQYF.

The rearrangement joins TRBV18 to TRBJ1-2; TCRdb gives TRBD1 as the D gene, but with no DNA this cannot be confirmed. Germline V gene data show CDR1 as KGHSH and CDR2 as LQKENI. CDR3 length equals 14 residues. This CDR3 reads CASSPQPTAGGYTF.